The next 31 T cell receptor beta chains were all read from a single sample in a study of T cell responses to AZD1222 COVID-19 vaccine. This table comes from immunoSEQ multiplex PCR, and its TCRdb copy is limited to in-frame clones, with some not included. The sample consists of about 42,000 clones, roughly 84% of them appearing once. Source: peripheral blood, taken 28 days after the second AZD1222 dose. The receptors stem from an adult who received the AZD1222 COVID-19 vaccine.

The gene calls are TRBV6-2 or TRBV6-3 and TRBJ1-5; D is perhaps TRBD1 (5 bases). CDR1 is MNHEY, CDR2 SVGEGT, per germline. V dropped 0 bases and J dropped 3 bases, with 9 bases sitting between them. The CDR3 has 15 residues. This chain's CDR3 is CASSYSGVSNQPQHF. CDR3 in DNA: TGTGCCAGCAGTTACTCGGGGGTCTCCAATCAGCCCCAGCATTTT.

The chain joins TRBV5-1 to TRBJ2-7, with D possibly being TRBD1 (6 bases). With 7 bases removed from V and 2 bases from J, the gap between germline ends came to 16 bases. This CDR3 contains 14 residues. The germline V gene encodes CDR1 SGHRS and CDR2 YFSETQ. CDR3 coding DNA: TGCGCCAGCGGCCCCGGGACACTAACCTACGAGCAGTACTTC. This encodes CASGPGTLTYEQYF.

The rearrangement links TRBV6-5 to TRBJ2-1, with TRBD2 matching 12 bases. The V gene's germline CDR1 is MNHEY and CDR2 SVGAGI. The CDR3 covers 16 residues. After removal of 2 bases from V and 2 bases from J, the junction contained 1 base not matched to a gene. DNA of the CDR3: TGTGCCAGCAGTTACCGGACTAGCGGGACCTACAATGAGCAGTTCTTC. It translates to CASSYRTSGTYNEQFF.

This clone was found once. This sequence joins TRBV11-2 and TRBJ2-7, with D possibly being TRBD2 (6 bases). The length of the CDR3 is 14 residues. CDR1 and CDR2 from the germline V gene are SGHAT and FQNNGV. V lost 4 bases and J 2 bases, leaving 12 bases between the germline ends. This CDR3 is CASSWARGTYEQYF. DNA for the CDR3: TGTGCCAGCAGCTGGGCGCGGGGAACCTACGAGCAGTACTTC. The full variable domain, rest sourced from reference TRBV11-2 and TRBJ2-7, is EAGVAQSPRYKIIEKRQSVAFWCNPISGHATLYWYQQILGQGPKLLIQFQNNGVVDDSQLPKDRFSAERLKGVDSTLKIQPAKLEDSAVYLCASSWARGTYEQYFGPGTRLTVT.

The chain couples TRBV5-6 to TRBJ1-4, with a possible D match to TRBD1 (5 bases). The CDR3 is made up of 15 amino acids. V dropped 4 bases and J dropped 7 bases, with 17 bases sitting between them. Germline V gene sequence: CDR1 SGHDT, CDR2 YYEEEE. The CDR3 sequence is CASSRDLGVGEKLFF. The CDR3 nucleotides are TGTGCCAGCAGCCGAGATTTAGGGGTGGGTGAAAAACTGTTTTTT.

This clone showed up just once. The chain joins TRBV25-1 to TRBJ2-7; TRBD1 aligns across 7 bases. This CDR3 region has 15 residues. CDR1 is MGHDK and CDR2 is SYGVNS in the germline V gene. Trimming at V came to 2 bases and at J to 7 bases, leaving 11 bases not matched to a gene. The CDR3 region is CASSERLRDSEEQYF. CDR3 nucleotides: TGTGCCAGCAGTGAACGGCTCCGGGACAGCGAAGAGCAGTACTTC.

The CDR3 region is CASSDSAGNQPQHF. The DNA of the CDR3 is TGTGCCAGCAGTGACTCGGCAGGGAATCAGCCCCAGCATTTT. V gene TRBV6-4 combines with J gene TRBJ1-5; tentative D call: TRBD1 (5 bases). The V end lost 0 bases, the J end lost 4 bases, and 7 bases lay between the germline ends. The CDR3 extends over 14 amino acids. Germline V gene lookup returns CDR1 MRHNA and CDR2 SNTAGT.

The chain joins TRBV27 to TRBJ2-7; D gene ambiguous. Germline assignment: CDR1 MNHEY and CDR2 SMNVEV (reference sequence). The CDR3 loop spans 15 amino acids. V lost 5 bases and J lost 6, with 20 bases in between. In DNA form, the CDR3 reads TGTGCCAGCAGTCTAGTTTCGGTCCTCCCCGGCGAGCAGTACTTC. Translated: CASSLVSVLPGEQYF.

The rearrangement links TRBV7-2 to TRBJ1-4, with D tentatively TRBD1 (5 bases). Trimming took off 5 bases at V and 5 bases at J, with 18 bases between the two ends. Germline-derived CDR1 and CDR2 are SGHTA and FQGNSA. The CDR3 runs 16 residues. CDR3 DNA: TGTGCCAGCAGCCCCCTGGCCCGACAGCTGAATGAAAAACTGTTTTTT. It translates to CASSPLARQLNEKLFF.

This chain connects TRBV27 to TRBJ2-1; D is perhaps TRBD2 (6 bases). The CDR3 loop spans 17 amino acids. Trimming removed 7 bases at V and 0 bases at J, with 19 bases between. In germline, CDR1 is MNHEY, CDR2 SMNVEV (reference sequence). The CDR3 coding sequence is TGTGCCAGCACCTTAGGGGTAGCGGCGCACTCCTACAATGAGCAGTTCTTC. It specifies CASTLGVAAHSYNEQFF.

This sequence joins TRBV5-5 and TRBJ1-5; 8 positions match TRBD1. V trimming: 0 bases; J trimming: 2 bases; junction bases outside the gene matches: 1. The CDR3 is made up of 15 amino acids. The germline gives CDR1 SGHKS, CDR2 YYEKEE (reference sequence). CDR3 sequence reads: CASSLVDRGNQPQHF. For the CDR3, the DNA is TGTGCCAGCAGCTTGGTGGACAGGGGCAATCAGCCCCAGCATTTT.

V usage is TRBV6-6 and J usage is TRBJ1-2; tentative D call: TRBD1 (5 bases). The V end was cut by 7 bases, the J end by 0 bases, with 18 bases between. CDR1 and CDR2 (germline): MNHNY, SVGAGI (reference sequence). CDR3 length equals 16 residues. The CDR3 loop reads CASTRGERTANYGYTF. CDR3 DNA: TGTGCCAGCACCCGGGGGGAGAGAACAGCTAACTATGGCTACACCTTC.

This clone has only one observation. The chain uses TRBV7-8 and TRBJ2-7, with D uncertain. The CDR3 extends over 15 amino acids. Germline lookup yields CDR1 SGHVS and CDR2 FQNEAQ. V was clipped by 5 bases and J by 0 bases, with 14 bases between them. CDR3: CASSPRVQNSYEQYF. CDR3 bases: TGTGCCAGCAGCCCCCGGGTCCAGAACTCCTACGAGCAGTACTTC.

This chain connects TRBV2 to TRBJ1-2; D is ambiguous. The CDR3 loop spans 13 amino acids. Trimming took 4 bases from V and 8 from J, leaving 14 bases between them. In germline, CDR1 is SNHLY, CDR2 FYNNEI. The CDR3 nucleotides read TGTGCCAGCAGTGGAAAACCCTCCTTGGGCTACACCTTC. This translates into CASSGKPSLGYTF.

V usage is TRBV19 and J usage is TRBJ2-5; TRBD2 matches at 8 bases. CDR1 LNHDA and CDR2 SQIVND come from the germline V gene (reference sequence). The CDR3 totals 14 residues. With 4 bases clipped from V and 5 bases from J, the junction kept 6 bases outside the gene matches. CDR3 residues: CASSTIAGSETQYF. The CDR3, as DNA: TGTGCCAGTAGTACTATAGCGGGGAGCGAGACCCAGTACTTC.

The chain carries TRBV9 and TRBJ2-3; TRBD2 matches 8 bases. The trim removed 0 bases at V and 4 bases at J, leaving 4 bases unmatched. This CDR3 region has 15 residues. Germline V gives CDR1 SGDLS, CDR2 YYNGEE. CDR3: CASSVVHGGADTQYF. The CDR3 nucleotides are TGTGCCAGCAGCGTAGTGCACGGGGGGGCAGATACGCAGTATTTT.

A remark on this clone: Compared with germline, one end of the junction differs, possibly owing to a read error. The chain links TRBV7-7 to TRBJ2-5, with D uncertain. CDR1 is SSHAT, CDR2 FNYEAQ, per germline (reference sequence). The CDR3 loop spans 17 amino acids. The CDR3 DNA sequence: TGTGCTAGCAGCTTAGACCAAGGGCGGAGAGCAGGACAGACCCAGTACTTC. It is translated as CASSLDQGRRAGQTQYF. Variable domain in full (rest from reference TRBV7-7 and TRBJ2-5): GAGVSQSPRYKVTKRGQDVTLRCDPISSHATLYWYQQALGQGPEFLTYFNYEAQPDKSGLPSDRFSAERPEGSISTLTIQRTEQRDSAMYRCASSLDQGRRAGQTQYFGPGTRLLVL.

The sample holds a few counts of this clone. The V gene is TRBV7-6, the J gene TRBJ1-5; D is perhaps TRBD1 (6 bases). The germline V and J ends were trimmed by 5 bases and 7 bases, with 21 bases remaining between them. The CDR3 consists of 16 residues. Germline CDR1 and CDR2: SGHVS and FNYEAQ. In DNA form, the CDR3 reads TGTGCCAGCAGCCCGGAGGCAGGGACAAATGTCCAGCCCCAGCATTTT. Translating it yields CASSPEAGTNVQPQHF.

The CDR3 nucleotides are TGTGCCAGCAGGCGGGCGGGGGCCCCCCAAGAGACCCAGTACTTC. This codes for CASRRAGAPQETQYF. The rearrangement uses TRBV9 and TRBJ2-5, with D maybe TRBD2 (7 bases). Germline values: CDR1 SGDLS, CDR2 YYNGEE. The CDR3 runs to 15 residues. V was pared by 5 bases and J by 1 base, with 15 bases between.

This chain connects TRBV9 to TRBJ2-5, with TRBD2 as a possible D gene (7 bases). Per germline, CDR1 SGDLS and CDR2 YYNGEE. The CDR3 sequence is 16 residues long. Trimming left V 3 bases short and J 5 bases short, with 20 bases between. CDR3 loop: CASSADLRGAWETQYF. CDR3 DNA sequence: TGTGCCAGCAGCGCCGACCTACGGGGGGCGTGGGAGACCCAGTACTTC.

V usage is TRBV7-8 and J usage is TRBJ1-1; D gene ambiguous. Germline V gene data show CDR1 as SGHVS and CDR2 as FQNEAQ. The CDR3 is made up of 13 amino acids. Trimming shortened V by 3 bases and J by 6 bases, and 11 bases separated the two germline ends. CDR3 DNA: TGTGCCAGCAGCTTGAACAAAGGCTCTGAAGCTTTCTTT. Translating gives CASSLNKGSEAFF.

The chain has TRBV11-2 and TRBJ1-4; the D gene is possibly TRBD1 (5 bases). This CDR3 has 16 residues. The germline V gene encodes CDR1 SGHAT and CDR2 FQNNGV. Between the trimmed V and J ends, which lost 4 bases and 2 bases, there was a span of 14 bases. The CDR3 DNA follows: TGTGCCAGCAGCTCCTTGAGGGGTAGGACTAATGAAAAACTGTTTTTT. It codes for CASSSLRGRTNEKLFF.

This clone was seen only once. The chain couples TRBV14 to TRBJ2-3; TRBD1 might be the D (6 bases). Germline CDR1 SGHDN, CDR2 FVKESK. V lost 5 bases and J 1 base, leaving 13 bases between the germline ends. The CDR3 sequence is 15 residues long. The CDR3 spells CASSIRDTRTDTQYF. Written as DNA, the CDR3 is TGTGCCAGCAGCATCCGGGACACACGCACAGATACGCAGTATTTT.

This clone was seen just once. This chain joins TRBV5-1 and TRBJ2-1; D is unresolved. CDR1 SGHRS and CDR2 YFSETQ come from the germline V gene. V lost 0 bases, J lost 4 bases, and 20 bases lay in between. CDR3 length: 18 residues. CDR3 sequence (DNA): TGCGCCAGCAGCTTGGGGGGTTCATTACCGTCCCGTTACAATGAGCAGTTCTTC. This gives the protein CASSLGGSLPSRYNEQFF.

In this sample, this clone turned up a few times. The V and J genes are TRBV9 and TRBJ2-5; D may be TRBD1 (7 bases). CDR1 and CDR2 (germline): SGDLS, YYNGEE. The CDR3 runs to 15 residues. V was trimmed by 0 bases and J by 5 bases, leaving 14 bases between them. The CDR3 sequence: CASSVAPGGGETQYF. The CDR3 DNA is TGTGCCAGCAGCGTAGCTCCAGGGGGAGGTGAGACCCAGTACTTC.

The rearrangement joins TRBV29-1 to TRBJ1-3, with unresolved D. This CDR3 has 11 residues. Germline CDR1 SQVTM, CDR2 ANQGSEA. Trimming removed 7 bases at V and 4 bases at J, with 8 bases between. CDR3 amino acids: CSARSGNTIYF. CDR3 bases: TGCAGCGCTAGGTCGGGAAACACCATATATTTT.

The J gene is TRBJ2-7, the V gene TRBV27; a possible D gene is TRBD1 (8 bases). The CDR3 runs 14 residues. Trimming left V 8 bases short and J 2 bases short, with 16 bases between. Germline V CDR1 and CDR2: MNHEY, SMNVEV (reference sequence). The CDR3 DNA follows: TGTGCCAGCCGCCGACAGGGGACTACCTACGAGCAGTACTTC. Encoded protein: CASRRQGTTYEQYF.

The gene calls are TRBV7-2 and TRBJ2-3; 14 bases are a match to TRBD2. The CDR3 is 16 amino acids. Per the germline V gene, CDR1 is SGHTA and CDR2 is FQGNSA. V dropped 4 bases and J dropped 2; count of bases not matched to a gene: 2. The CDR3 bases are TGTGCCAGCAGCTCGGGACTAGCGGGGGTCACAGATACGCAGTATTTT. Protein product: CASSSGLAGVTDTQYF.

Note on this clone: A much more abundant neighbour one base away suggests this may be a read error. The chain joins TRBV6-5 to TRBJ1-2; maybe TRBD1 (5 bases). CDR3 length: 15 amino acids. V was trimmed by 5 bases and J by 4 bases, leaving 17 bases between them. CDR1 is MNHEY and CDR2 is SVGAGI in the germline V gene. The CDR3 loop reads CASSTPRQLIYGYTF. DNA of the CDR3: TGTGCCAGCAGTACACCGAGACAGTTAATCTATGGCTACACCTTC.

This chain connects TRBV10-3 to TRBJ2-3; 10 positions agree with TRBD1. This CDR3 contains 14 residues. V dropped 6 bases and J dropped 4; count of bases not matched to a gene: 4. Germline V gives CDR1 ENHRY, CDR2 SYGVKD. The CDR3 bases are TGTGCCATCAGACGGACAGGGGGGTCAGATACGCAGTATTTT. Its protein is CAIRRTGGSDTQYF.

V gene TRBV6-5 combines with J gene TRBJ1-2; 11 bases map to TRBD1. V lost 5 bases to trimming and J lost 7 bases; unmatched junction nucleotides: 6. Germline V gives CDR1 MNHEY, CDR2 SVGAGI. The CDR3 has 14 amino acids. The CDR3 DNA reads TGTGCCAGCAGTCCGGACAGGGGGCGCGGTGGCTACACCTTC. Protein sequence: CASSPDRGRGGYTF.